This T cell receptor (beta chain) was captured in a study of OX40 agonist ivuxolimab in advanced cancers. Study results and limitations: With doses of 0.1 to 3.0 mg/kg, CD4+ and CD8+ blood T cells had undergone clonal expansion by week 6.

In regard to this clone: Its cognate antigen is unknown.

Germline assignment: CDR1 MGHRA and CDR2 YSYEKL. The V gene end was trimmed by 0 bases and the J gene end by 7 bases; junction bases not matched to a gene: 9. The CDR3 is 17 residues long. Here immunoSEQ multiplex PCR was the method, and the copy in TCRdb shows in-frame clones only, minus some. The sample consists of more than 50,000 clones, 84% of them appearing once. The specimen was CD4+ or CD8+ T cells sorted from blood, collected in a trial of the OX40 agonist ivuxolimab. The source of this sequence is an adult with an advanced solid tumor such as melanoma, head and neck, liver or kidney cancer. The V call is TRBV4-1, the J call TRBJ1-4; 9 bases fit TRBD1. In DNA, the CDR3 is TGCGCCAGCAGCCAAGAGGAAATTGGACAGGGGAGTGAAAAACTGTTTTTT. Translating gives CASSQEEIGQGSEKLFF.